This T cell receptor beta chain is from a study of T cells in Graves' hyperthyroidism and ophthalmopathy. Details on this clonotype: Its cognate antigen is unknown.

Study-wide results and caveats: Most clonotypes that expanded in the thyroid above 0.001 also showed up in blood. Through a model of 13 V-J features, ophthalmopathy was separated from stable hyperthyroidism.

CDR1 and CDR2 from the germline V gene are MNHEY and SVGAGI. V lost 6 bases and J 1 base, leaving 9 bases between the germline ends. The CDR3 is 13 amino acids. Patients with uncontrolled infections, other autoimmune diseases, pregnancy or lactation were excluded. Together with thyroid ultrasound, orbital computed tomography, serum thyroxine and TRAb, clinical symptoms were used for diagnoses. RNA transcripts served as the template for amplifying TCR beta CDR3 regions. RT-PCR in the first round (using the HTBI primer set) targeted the TCR CDR3. TCRdb re-called the multiplex PCR reads through MiXCR, storing one row per CDR3 protein. The data hold fewer than 750,000 distinct CDR3 sequences, with about 43% observed a single time.

The sample taken for sequencing was peripheral blood or thyroid tissue (not recorded which). This clonotype was obtained from a woman between 18 and 29 years old with Graves' hyperthyroidism. The chain links TRBV6-5 to TRBJ1-1, with D unclear. The CDR3 sequence: CASRAGSNTEAFF. The CDR3 nucleotides read TGTGCCAGCAGGGCGGGGTCGAACACTGAAGCTTTCTTT.